This T cell receptor beta chain was recorded in a study of blood T cell repertoires in COVID-19. Original processing notes: Researchers report that nucleated cell counts were estimated from reference gene primer amplification. Repertoires were generated with immunoSEQ multiplex PCR, while TCRdb's copy carries only in-frame clones and drops some. V and J calls and clone size are those listed in that table; D and trimming were worked out from the DNA. This table has hundreds of thousands of clones, about 88% appearing once. Enrolled through a virtual design, the participants were between 18 and 89 years of age and came from about two dozen US areas. Either two negative PCRs, clearance, or symptom resolution qualified Cohort 3 donors as recovered. Germline V gene data show CDR1 as SGHNT and CDR2 as YYREEE (reference sequence). The trim removed 4 bases at V and 7 bases at J, leaving 9 bases unmatched. The CDR3 loop spans 16 amino acids.

The V gene is TRBV5-4, the J gene TRBJ2-2; 11 bases align to TRBD2. Sequences were obtained from PBMCs or T cells enriched from blood (not recorded which). The sequence was collected from a man between 60 and 70 years old who had recovered from COVID-19. The CDR3 region has the DNA TGTGCCAGCAGCGTCCAACTTCTAGCGGGAGGCGGGGAGCTGTTTTTT. Its translation: CASSVQLLAGGGELFF.